The source of this T cell receptor (beta chain) is a study of T cell responses to AZD1222 COVID-19 vaccine. This clone came up a few times. CDR1 SGHAT and CDR2 FQDESV come from the germline V gene (reference sequence). The CDR3 runs 12 residues. V was pared by 10 bases and J by 5 bases, with 12 bases between. This table comes from immunoSEQ multiplex PCR, and its TCRdb copy is limited to in-frame clones, with some not included. The data show some 84,000 clones, with 80% to 90% seen just once and more than 6% held by the top ten. This clonotype was obtained from an adult in good health. The material sequenced was peripheral blood, taken on day 0 of AZD1222 vaccination. The chain links TRBV11-1 to TRBJ2-4; D may match TRBD1 or TRBD2 (5 bases each). In DNA, the CDR3 is TGTGCCACCTCCGGGACCGAAAACATTCAGTACTTC. This encodes CATSGTENIQYF.